This entry describes one T cell receptor beta chain. These data come from a study of shared clonotypes between healthy human individuals. Study-level information: Each donor had three CD4 naive, three CD4 memory, two CD8 naive and one CD8 memory plate.

V lost 3 bases and J 3 bases, leaving 9 bases between the germline ends. Germline V gene data show CDR1 as SGHDT and CDR2 as YYEEEE. The CDR3 is 13 residues long. Naive CD8 cells lacked CD45RO and underwent positive selection for CCR7, leaving out terminally differentiated effector memory CD45RA+ cells. Libraries were prepared by immunoSEQ multiplex PCR; TCRdb keeps only in-frame clonotypes and omits some of them. The profile shows approximately 2,200,000 clones, 85% to 95% of them singletons. The rearrangement uses TRBV5-6 and TRBJ1-2, with D possibly TRBD1 on 6 matching bases. This clonotype was obtained from a man younger than 35 in good health. Some clones in this sample may be carry-over from other donors' samples. The sample consisted of naive CD8+ T cells from PBMCs. The CDR3 protein is CASSSPGDYGYTF. The CDR3 DNA follows: TGTGCCAGCAGCTCCCCAGGGGACTATGGCTACACCTTC.